Listed here is a single T cell receptor beta chain. The antigen is unknown. Both TCR beta VDJ combination and CDR3 sequence profiling were carried out. Genomic DNA was the template for this profiling. MiXCR, run by TCRdb on the reads, gives a single entry per CDR3 protein. The top ten hold roughly 3% of the sample, which has about 180,000 distinct CDR3 sequences, 45% to 50% seen once. This CDR3 has 13 residues. Germline V gives CDR1 SNHLY, CDR2 FYNNEI. V lost 8 bases and J lost 2, with 12 bases in between. This sample stems from a study of CD8+CD57+ T cells in acquired aplastic anemia. The overall study: Yields of DNA that came from sorted CD4+ and CD8+ cells averaged roughly 3.2 ug. On average, healthy donors gave some 9.8 million reads for CD4+ cells.

The study's findings and limits: Patients and healthy controls showed no significant CD8+ Simpson's diversity difference. It was found that roughly 29 CD8+ CDR3 sequences were shared between patients and controls.

This TCR was recovered from a human donor in good health. The material sequenced was sorted CD4+, CD8+, or CD8+CD57+ T cells (not recorded which) from PBMCs. The chain joins TRBV2 to TRBJ1-2; D is uncertain. Here the CDR3 DNA reads TGTGCCAGCCCTTCCCCTCCCAACTATGGCTACACCTTC. Encoded protein: CASPSPPNYGYTF.